This T cell receptor (beta chain) was sequenced during a study of response to subunit inactivated influenza vaccine. This clonotype was recorded many times. TCRdb re-analysed the RT-PCR reads in MiXCR, keeping a single row per CDR3 protein. The sample lists hundreds of thousands of distinct CDR3 sequences, more than 15% occurring once. Germline V gene lookup returns CDR1 KGHDR and CDR2 SFDVKD. V shed 2 bases and J shed 5 bases, with 15 bases lying between them. The CDR3 is 16 residues long. The sequences come from PBMCs from blood, collected 11 to 12 days after vaccination. The chain uses TRBV24-1 and TRBJ2-1; D possibly corresponds to TRBD1 (6 bases). The receptor comes from a man in his fifties or sixties who received an inactivated influenza vaccine. The CDR3 DNA reads TGTGCCACCAGTGATTCGCGGACAGAACTCAACAATGAGCAGTTCTTC. The encoded protein is CATSDSRTELNNEQFF.